Described below is a single T cell receptor beta chain sequence and its context. Its antigen is as yet unknown. The sample belongs to a study of T cell repertoires in cytomegalovirus infection. The study's findings and limits: What dominated the ex vivo response were HLA-C-restricted CMV-specific TCR beta clonotypes.

Each CDR3 protein is one row after TCRdb ran MiXCR on the reads. The sample lists about 330,000 distinct CDR3 sequences, more than 8% occurring once. This TCR was sampled from a human donor in good health (CMV status not recorded). Some clones in this sample may be carry-over from other donors' samples. The material sequenced was PBMCs.

CDR3 protein: CASSPKGGADGYTF. DNA for the CDR3: TGTGCCAGCTCCCCCAAGGGGGGGGCGGATGGCTACACCTTC. V usage is TRBV18 and J usage is TRBJ1-2, with D tentatively TRBD1 (6 bases). This CDR3 spans 14 amino acids. Per the germline V gene, CDR1 is KGHSH and CDR2 is LQKENI. V dropped 6 bases and J dropped 6 bases, with 17 bases sitting between them.